This TCR beta chain was obtained from a study of T-cell reconstitution after alpha-beta-depleted transplantation in children (dated by TCRdb to 2015 to 2016). Broadly, across the study: The study quantitatively tracked T-cell immune reconstitution after TCRalphabeta/CD19-depleted allogeneic hematopoietic cell transplantation in children using TCR repertoire profiling.

The library relied on PCR. Sequencing was performed on an Illumina HiSeq 2500. TCR library preparation used molecular barcoding, with unique molecular identifiers applied to normalize quantification of the TCRbeta repertoire. TCRdb itself trimmed the public reads at Q25 with fastp, ran MiXCR and retained productive beta chains. Each CDR3 protein appears once, grouped with its most common genes and DNA. The table for this sample lists hundreds of thousands of distinct CDR3 sequences; approximately 12% of them were counted only once. The ten largest make up 5% to 6% of the sample. This clonotype has ten or more counts. Its binding antigen is unknown. Within one base of it there is no much larger clone, and no base qualities were kept. Germline trimming amounts to 0 bases on V and 7 bases on J, with 7 as the count of junction bases outside the gene matches. CDR1 and CDR2 are read off the germline V gene (reference sequence) as DFQATT and SNEGSKA. Inclusive of the bounding cysteine and phenylalanine, the CDR3 is 14 residues long. Only CDR3 DNA remains: 42 bases, in frame from the first base.

The specimen was PBMCs from the stem cell graft donor, collected from the stem cell graft. The rearranged segments are TRBV20-1 and TRBJ2-7; TRBD2 agrees with 9 junctional bases. This sequence was found in a human donor who donated a stem cell graft to a child with combined immunodeficiency. The nucleotide sequence reads TGCAGTGCTAGAGATGGCGGGGGGGCAGAAGAGCAGTACTTC. The translation is CSARDGGGAEEQYF.